One and the same sample provided the 31 T cell receptor beta chains below, sequenced in a study of T-cell memory formation after mild COVID-19 (dated by TCRdb to about 2021). Receptors were amplified or captured by 5' RACE. These reads were obtained on an Illumina NovaSeq 6000. TCRdb reprocessing: public reads trimmed at Q25 with fastp, clones called with MiXCR, in-frame beta chains kept. Every entry covers one CDR3 protein and lists the most common genes and DNA from its rows. The sample table contains about 470,000 distinct CDR3 sequences; only one count was recorded for over 15% of them. The leading ten clones occupy about 12% of the sample. Input material: PBMCs or a T cell subset sorted from them (not recorded which). These receptors originate from an adult woman who had mild COVID-19 (a few samples of this study predate the infection). The sample titles of this study are shuffled in the database, so cell type and time point are left out; the donor was told from shared clones.

This clonotype was recorded a few times. The J gene is TRBJ1-1, the V gene TRBV4-2, with a weak D call TRBD1 (5 bases). The V end was cut by 0 bases, the J end by 2 bases, with 10 bases between. Germline lookup yields CDR1 LGHNA and CDR2 YNFKEQ. The CDR3 length is 15 residues. The CDR3 sequence: CASSQDRQGNTEAFF. The CDR3 DNA reads as TGTGCCAGCAGCCAAGATCGCCAGGGAAACACTGAAGCTTTCTTT.

The sample holds a few counts of this clonotype. The chain carries TRBV29-1 and TRBJ2-7; D is unresolved. V shed 5 bases and J shed 0 bases, with 8 bases lying between them. Germline V CDR1 and CDR2: SQVTM, ANQGSEA. This CDR3 region has 12 residues. This CDR3 reads CSVKESSYEQYF. In DNA form, the CDR3 reads TGCAGCGTTAAGGAGAGCTCCTACGAGCAGTACTTC.

The genes are TRBV18 and TRBJ1-1; D is ambiguous. Germline V gene sequence: CDR1 KGHSH, CDR2 LQKENI. The CDR3 is made up of 16 amino acids. Trimming cost V 2 bases and J 1 base, with 14 bases left between them. The CDR3 region has the DNA TGTGCCAGCTCACCAACCACCGGGTCCGCGAACACTGAAGCTTTCTTT. It codes for CASSPTTGSANTEAFF.

The chain joins TRBV24-1 to TRBJ2-1; TRBD1 aligns across 8 bases. Germline loops: CDR1 KGHDR, CDR2 SFDVKD. V was pared by 10 bases and J by 12 bases, with 10 bases of the junction left unmatched. The CDR3 covers 12 residues. This CDR3 reads CATSPTGAVQFF. DNA of the CDR3: TGTGCCACAAGCCCGACAGGGGCGGTGCAGTTCTTC.

This clonotype was seen more than once but under ten times. CDR3 sequence: CASSYQGQGPYEQYF. CDR3 DNA sequence: TGTGCCAGCAGTTACCAGGGACAGGGGCCCTACGAGCAGTACTTC. V and J are TRBV6-6 and TRBJ2-7; 10 bases align to TRBD1. This CDR3 is built from 15 residues. V lost 2 bases, J lost 2 bases, and 3 bases stayed unmatched. The germline gives CDR1 MNHNY, CDR2 SVGAGI (reference sequence).

The chain uses TRBV3-1 and TRBJ1-2, with D possibly being TRBD1 (6 bases). The CDR3 is made up of 15 amino acids. The V gene lost 0 bases and the J gene lost 4 bases, with 12 bases spanning the gap. Germline CDR1 LGHDT, CDR2 YNNKEL (reference sequence). CDR3 sequence reads: CASSQDRDRPYGYTF. CDR3 nucleotide sequence: TGTGCCAGCAGCCAAGATCGCGACAGGCCCTATGGCTACACCTTC.

This clonotype appeared a few times. The J gene is TRBJ2-5, the V gene TRBV11-2; TRBD2 agrees at 8 bases. The CDR3 has 18 amino acids. J gave up 4 bases and V 4 bases, and 17 bases lay outside the gene matches. From germline, CDR1 is SGHAT and CDR2 FQNNGV. CDR3 sequence: CASSSRGGGRPSLETQYF. The CDR3 DNA is TGTGCCAGCAGCTCCCGAGGAGGCGGGAGGCCCTCTTTAGAGACCCAGTACTTC.

The chain recombines TRBV29-1 with TRBJ1-1; D unresolved. Germline V CDR1 and CDR2: SQVTM, ANQGSEA. This CDR3 contains 11 residues. The V end lost 7 bases, the J end lost 3 bases, and 9 bases lay between the germline ends. Here the CDR3 reads CSAEGDTEAFF. DNA for the CDR3: TGCAGCGCCGAGGGAGACACTGAAGCTTTCTTT.

The V gene is TRBV7-3, the J gene TRBJ1-2; 8 bases are shared with TRBD1. Germline V gene data show CDR1 as SGHTA and CDR2 as FQGTGA. The V segment lost 5 bases and the J segment 6 bases; nucleotides outside the gene matches: 8. The CDR3 spans 14 residues. The CDR3 sequence: CASSPETGDDGYTF. The CDR3 DNA sequence: TGTGCCAGCAGCCCCGAGACAGGGGACGATGGCTACACCTTC.

V and J are TRBV12-3 or TRBV12-4 and TRBJ2-1; perhaps D is TRBD1 or TRBD2 (5 bases each). V dropped 3 bases and J dropped 6 bases, with 15 bases sitting between them. CDR3 length equals 15 residues. Written as DNA, the CDR3 is TGTGCCAGCAGTTTTTATGGAACGGGACCCAATGAGCAGTTCTTC. Protein sequence: CASSFYGTGPNEQFF.

The CDR3 nucleotides are TGCGCCAGCAGCCAGGGGACAGGGACCACCGGGGAGCTGTTTTTT. Translating it yields CASSQGTGTTGELFF. This chain links TRBV4-3 with TRBJ2-2; TRBD1 matches at 9 bases. CDR1 is LGHNA, CDR2 YSLEER, per germline. The CDR3 contains 15 residues. The ends lost 3 bases at V and 4 bases at J; junction bases unmatched: 3.

This rearrangement joins TRBV6-5 to TRBJ2-5; 11 bases are shared with TRBD2. The trim removed 2 bases at V and 2 bases at J, leaving 4 bases unmatched. The germline CDR1 and CDR2 sequences are MNHEY and SVGAGI. The CDR3 is 16 amino acids. CDR3 protein: CASSYTGLAVQETQYF. CDR3 in DNA: TGTGCCAGCAGTTACACGGGACTAGCGGTACAAGAGACCCAGTACTTC.

There are a few counts of this clonotype. The genes are TRBV5-1 and TRBJ2-3; weak D call: TRBD2 (5 bases). The CDR3 loop spans 14 amino acids. Germline CDR1 SGHRS, CDR2 YFSETQ. V was trimmed by 4 bases and J by 4 bases, leaving 13 bases between them. CDR3 sequence (DNA): TGCGCCAGCAGCCCCAGGCTAGCTTCAGATACGCAGTATTTT. This sequence encodes CASSPRLASDTQYF.

This clonotype was detected only a few times. The gene calls are TRBV18 and TRBJ1-4; no reliable D call. This CDR3 is built from 13 residues. Germline V CDR1 and CDR2: KGHSH, LQKENI. Trimming removed 3 bases from V and 5 bases from J, with 7 bases in between. DNA for the CDR3: TGTGCCAGCTCACCTAAGCAGAATGAAAAACTGTTTTTT. It yields the protein CASSPKQNEKLFF.

There are a few counts of this clonotype. The chain links TRBV9 to TRBJ2-7, with a tentative D call TRBD1 (6 bases). This CDR3 is 12 amino acids long. Germline V gives CDR1 SGDLS, CDR2 YYNGEE. V lost 3 bases, J lost 6 bases, and 10 bases lay in between. CDR3 region: CASSEGQGEQYF. CDR3 coding DNA: TGTGCCAGCAGCGAGGGACAAGGCGAGCAGTACTTC.

This clonotype was detected a few times. The chain recombines TRBV7-9 with TRBJ2-3, with D uncertain. Deletions cut 2 bases from V and 2 bases from J, with 14 bases between. Germline CDR1 reads SEHNR; CDR2 reads FQNEAQ (reference sequence). The CDR3 has 16 residues. The CDR3 DNA is TGTGCCAGCAGCTTATGGGTTAGCTCTAACACAGATACGCAGTATTTT. Amino acids: CASSLWVSSNTDTQYF.

This clonotype was found a few times. The J gene is TRBJ1-2, the V gene TRBV24-1; no firm D call. V lost 0 bases, J lost 5 bases, and 9 bases lay in between. Germline assignment: CDR1 KGHDR and CDR2 SFDVKD. The CDR3 consists of 14 residues. Here the CDR3 DNA reads TGTGCCACCAGTGATTTGACGATTACATATGGCTACACCTTC. It specifies CATSDLTITYGYTF.

The CDR3 DNA reads TGTGCCAGCAGCCCCCCAGGTGGGCGGCAGTACTTC. Protein sequence: CASSPPGGRQYF. The rearrangement joins TRBV3-1 to TRBJ2-7; D is ambiguous. The CDR3 extends over 12 amino acids. From germline, CDR1 is LGHDT and CDR2 YNNKEL (reference sequence). V lost 4 bases, J lost 9 bases, and 13 bases lay in between.

The chain links TRBV2 to TRBJ2-3, with 8 bases that match TRBD2. V lost 8 bases, J lost 0 bases, and 10 bases stayed unmatched. CDR3 length: 16 residues. Per germline, CDR1 SNHLY and CDR2 FYNNEI. CDR3 sequence (DNA): TGTGCCAGCTTTGCTCCTAGCGGGCTAAGCACAGATACGCAGTATTTT. Protein product: CASFAPSGLSTDTQYF.

This clonotype occurred a few times. The gene calls are TRBV4-1 and TRBJ2-3; D is tentatively TRBD1 or TRBD2 (5 bases each). V lost 4 bases and J 7 bases, leaving 15 bases between the germline ends. This CDR3 has 14 residues. Per germline, CDR1 MGHRA and CDR2 YSYEKL. The CDR3 DNA follows: TGCGCCAGCAGCCTGGGACCGCAAGATAATACGCAGTATTTT. Amino acids: CASSLGPQDNTQYF.

This clonotype came up a few times. V is TRBV20-1 and J is TRBJ1-4; possible D gene TRBD1, 5 bases. This CDR3 comprises 13 residues. The V gene's germline CDR1 is DFQATT and CDR2 SNEGSKA (reference sequence). V lost 2 bases, J lost 1 base, and 5 bases lay in between. The CDR3 DNA reads as TGCAGTGCTAGACAGGGAACTAATGAAAAACTGTTTTTT. It specifies CSARQGTNEKLFF.

The chain is built from TRBV4-3 and TRBJ2-7, with TRBD1 identical over 9 bases. V lost 4 bases to trimming and J lost 4 bases; unmatched junction nucleotides: 11. Germline V gives CDR1 LGHNA, CDR2 YSLEER. CDR3 length: 16 amino acids. The CDR3: CASSRGIPGQGYEQYF. In nucleotides, the CDR3 is TGCGCCAGCAGCCGAGGGATCCCGGGACAGGGTTACGAGCAGTACTTC.

J is TRBJ1-1 and V is TRBV5-1; unclear D gene. The CDR3 is made up of 14 amino acids. V gave up 4 bases and J gave up 4 bases, with 14 bases separating them. Germline V gene data show CDR1 as SGHRS and CDR2 as YFSETQ. This CDR3 is CASSPGWVSTEAFF. The CDR3 coding sequence is TGCGCCAGCAGCCCGGGTTGGGTATCCACTGAAGCTTTCTTT.

In this sample, this clonotype turned up a few times. The chain carries TRBV24-1 and TRBJ2-5; D is uncertain. In germline, CDR1 is KGHDR, CDR2 SFDVKD. Deletions cut 1 base from V and 1 base from J, with 0 bases between. The CDR3 consists of 12 residues. The CDR3: CATSDFQETQYF. CDR3 bases: TGTGCCACCAGTGATTTCCAAGAGACCCAGTACTTC.

The chain recombines TRBV15 with TRBJ2-7, with a possible D match to TRBD2 (6 bases). V gave up 1 base and J gave up 2 bases, with 12 bases separating them. This CDR3 has 15 residues. The germline CDR1 and CDR2 sequences are LNHNV and YYDKDF (reference sequence). This CDR3 is CATSRAGGNTYEQYF. CDR3 coding DNA: TGTGCCACCAGCAGAGCGGGCGGGAACACCTACGAGCAGTACTTC.

The table lists this clonotype with a few counts. The chain couples TRBV9 to TRBJ2-7; either TRBD1 or TRBD2 may supply D (5 bases each). The CDR3 contains 15 residues. Germline CDR1 SGDLS, CDR2 YYNGEE. Trimming cost V 0 bases and J 6 bases, with 16 bases left between them. This CDR3 is CASSVGPQVGSEQYF. The CDR3 coding sequence is TGTGCCAGCAGCGTAGGACCACAGGTGGGGAGCGAGCAGTACTTC.

This clonotype was seen only a few times. The chain has TRBV4-1 and TRBJ1-2, with 7 bases that match TRBD1. The CDR3 runs to 16 residues. Trimming at V came to 4 bases and at J to 0 bases, leaving 8 bases not matched to a gene. The germline gives CDR1 MGHRA, CDR2 YSYEKL. CDR3 amino acids: CASSLAQGGSNYGYTF. The CDR3 DNA sequence: TGCGCCAGCAGCCTTGCCCAGGGGGGGTCTAACTATGGCTACACCTTC.

Only a few counts were recorded for this clonotype. The CDR3 nucleotides are TGTGCCAGCACCGGTTATCCTCGCGCTGAAGCTTTCTTT. Amino acids: CASTGYPRAEAFF. The rearrangement links TRBV6-5 to TRBJ1-1, with D hard to call. The CDR3 has 13 amino acids. V was shortened by 7 bases and J by 6 bases, with 15 bases between the two germline ends. Germline V lookup: CDR1 MNHEY, CDR2 SVGAGI.

The rearrangement joins TRBV10-3 to TRBJ2-5, with D possibly matching TRBD1 (5 bases). V lost 2 bases and J lost 0, with 7 bases in between. The CDR3 runs to 14 residues. The germline V gene encodes CDR1 ENHRY and CDR2 SYGVKD. In DNA form, the CDR3 reads TGTGCCATCAGTGAGAGACAGTACCAAGAGACCCAGTACTTC. Translating gives CAISERQYQETQYF.

This clonotype was observed at least ten times. V usage is TRBV4-1 and J usage is TRBJ2-3; TRBD2 matches at 7 bases. The CDR3 is made up of 16 amino acids. V gave up 0 bases and J gave up 7 bases; unmatched junction bases: 10. Germline lookup yields CDR1 MGHRA and CDR2 YSYEKL. CDR3 nucleotide sequence: TGCGCCAGCAGCCAAGAGGTCCGGGGGGTATTAAATACGCAGTATTTT. It codes for CASSQEVRGVLNTQYF.

V gene TRBV6-1 combines with J gene TRBJ2-3, with D perhaps TRBD2 (5 bases). This CDR3 region has 15 residues. Germline CDR1 and CDR2: MNHNS and SASEGT. V lost 6 bases, J lost 3 bases, and 16 bases lay in between. In nucleotides, the CDR3 is TGTGCCAGCAGCCTTGAGGCGGGCCTAACAGATACGCAGTATTTT. Encoded protein: CASSLEAGLTDTQYF.